The rows below give T cell receptor beta chains drawn from one sample of a study of cytomegalovirus exposure and HLA in healthy donors. The data were produced by immunoSEQ multiplex PCR, yet TCRdb's version contains in-frame clones alone and is incomplete. The sample has some 100,000 clones, more than 65% seen once. The sequencing input was PBMCs. The receptors originated from a woman younger than 30 in good health and CMV-seronegative. Both conserved end residues are part of each CDR3. A D gene is named only where the DNA matches it firmly. Clone sizes are given selectively: once, few, many, or a class where the clone is expanded.

clone_size: few
v_call: TRBV7-2
d_call: .
j_call: TRBJ2-1
cdr3_aa: CASSLTPSYNEQFF
cdr3_nt: TGTGCCAGCAGCTTAACACCCTCCTACAATGAGCAGTTCTTC

clone_size: .
v_call: TRBV2
d_call: .
j_call: TRBJ1-4
cdr3_aa: CASRSGQSEKLFF
cdr3_nt: TGTGCCAGCAGGAGCGGACAGAGCGAAAAACTGTTTTTT

clone_size: .
v_call: TRBV29-1
d_call: TRBD1
j_call: TRBJ2-7
cdr3_aa: CSAPTGSSYEQYF
cdr3_nt: TGCAGCGCACCGACAGGGAGCTCCTACGAGCAGTACTTC

clone_size: few
v_call: TRBV7-2
d_call: TRBD2
j_call: TRBJ2-5
cdr3_aa: CASSRIILAGVLRETQYF
cdr3_nt: TGTGCCAGCAGCCGAATCATCCTAGCGGGGGTCCTCAGAGAGACCCAGTACTTC

clone_size: .
v_call: TRBV18
d_call: .
j_call: TRBJ1-5
cdr3_aa: CASSPFGGRPNQPQHF
cdr3_nt: TGTGCCAGCTCACCCTTTGGGGGCCGACCGAATCAGCCCCAGCATTTT

clone_size: .
v_call: TRBV19
d_call: .
j_call: TRBJ1-1
cdr3_aa: CASSINRKNTEAFF
cdr3_nt: TGTGCCAGTAGTATAAACAGAAAGAACACTGAAGCTTTCTTT

clone_size: .
v_call: TRBV7-2
d_call: TRBD2
j_call: TRBJ2-1
cdr3_aa: CASSSGTSGGWYNEQFF
cdr3_nt: TGTGCCAGCAGCTCCGGGACTAGCGGGGGTTGGTACAATGAGCAGTTCTTC

clone_size: .
v_call: TRBV28
d_call: .
j_call: TRBJ2-2
cdr3_aa: CASSLTRSRAGELFF
cdr3_nt: TGTGCCAGCAGTTTAACCCGAAGCAGGGCCGGGGAGCTGTTTTTT

clone_size: once
v_call: TRBV19
d_call: .
j_call: TRBJ2-5
cdr3_aa: CASSGPGRETQYF
cdr3_nt: TGTGCCAGTAGTGGACCGGGGAGAGAGACCCAGTACTTC

clone_size: .
v_call: TRBV4-3
d_call: TRBD1
j_call: TRBJ2-2
cdr3_aa: CASSLLTGATGELFF
cdr3_nt: TGCGCCAGCAGCCTGTTAACAGGGGCCACCGGGGAGCTGTTTTTT

clone_size: .
v_call: TRBV6-1
d_call: .
j_call: TRBJ1-1
cdr3_aa: CASSGGLSRAFF
cdr3_nt: TGTGCCAGCAGCGGGGGTCTGTCCCGGGCTTTCTTT

clone_size: .
v_call: TRBV28
d_call: .
j_call: TRBJ2-2
cdr3_aa: CASSFPREQGRELFF
cdr3_nt: TGTGCCAGCAGTTTCCCGCGCGAACAGGGCCGGGAGCTGTTTTTT

clone_size: .
v_call: TRBV9
d_call: .
j_call: TRBJ2-3
cdr3_aa: CASSLDAADTQYF
cdr3_nt: TGTGCCAGCAGCCTCGACGCGGCAGATACGCAGTATTTT

clone_size: .
v_call: TRBV28
d_call: TRBD2
j_call: TRBJ2-7
cdr3_aa: CASSLSGVAGNYEQYF
cdr3_nt: TGTGCCAGCAGTTTATCCGGGGTAGCGGGAAACTACGAGCAGTACTTC

clone_size: .
v_call: TRBV19
d_call: TRBD1
j_call: TRBJ2-7
cdr3_aa: CASSIRGSGTGDSYEQYF
cdr3_nt: TGTGCCAGTAGTATAAGGGGATCCGGGACAGGAGATTCCTACGAGCAGTACTTC

clone_size: .
v_call: TRBV6-5
d_call: .
j_call: TRBJ1-6
cdr3_aa: CASSYSGSSYNSPLHF
cdr3_nt: TGTGCCAGCAGTTACTCGGGGAGCTCCTATAATTCACCCCTCCACTTT

clone_size: .
v_call: TRBV11-2
d_call: TRBD1
j_call: TRBJ2-1
cdr3_aa: CASSLDGPTSGTGRNEQFF
cdr3_nt: TGTGCCAGCAGCTTAGACGGCCCTACCTCCGGGACAGGGAGGAATGAGCAGTTCTTC

clone_size: .
v_call: TRBV6-5
d_call: .
j_call: TRBJ2-2
cdr3_aa: CASSLRLESTGELFF
cdr3_nt: TGTGCCAGCAGTTTGCGACTAGAAAGCACCGGGGAGCTGTTTTTT

clone_size: .
v_call: TRBV7-9
d_call: .
j_call: TRBJ2-1
cdr3_aa: CASSHVTDNEQFF
cdr3_nt: TGTGCCAGCAGCCACGTCACAGACAATGAGCAGTTCTTC

clone_size: .
v_call: TRBV28
d_call: .
j_call: TRBJ1-1
cdr3_aa: CASSFPQGLSNTEAFF
cdr3_nt: TGTGCCAGCAGTTTTCCCCAGGGCCTTAGTAACACTGAAGCTTTCTTT